This T cell receptor (beta chain) is drawn from a study of cytomegalovirus exposure and HLA in healthy donors. Study-level points and caveats: Common viral pathogens (according to a later analysis) appeared linked to several of the most significant clusters. There were some public TCRs occurring in many donors, but most TCR sequences were rare. Of the V segments, some could not be distinguished, including TRBV6-2 and TRBV6-3, and were excluded.

Each donor's status was that of a healthy bone marrow donor. PCR primers comprised 60 Vbeta and 13 Jbeta primers. Assay used: immunoSEQ multiplex PCR; TCRdb lists only in-frame clones, some missing. The data show around 150,000 clones, approximately 79% seen once. Notes on this clone: No antigen is known for it.

CDR3 size: 12 residues. Germline CDR1 SGHRS, CDR2 YFSETQ. The V gene lost 4 bases and the J gene lost 8 bases, with 12 bases spanning the gap. Sequenced sample: PBMCs. The receptor comes from a man aged 35-49 years in good health and CMV-seropositive. The genes are TRBV5-1 and TRBJ1-1; D is unresolved. The DNA of the CDR3 is TGCGCCAGCAGCCAATCGGCGGTCGAAGCTTTCTTT. Translation: CASSQSAVEAFF.